Below, 32 T cell receptor beta chains from the same sample are listed, as sequenced in a study of OX40 agonist ivuxolimab in advanced cancers. This table comes from immunoSEQ multiplex PCR, and its TCRdb copy is limited to in-frame clones, with some not included. In the table there are around 20,000 clones, just under 75% of which are singletons. The starting material was CD4+ or CD8+ T cells sorted from blood, obtained in a trial of the OX40 agonist ivuxolimab. The receptor set was obtained from an adult with an advanced solid tumor such as melanoma, head and neck, liver or kidney cancer.

The chain links TRBV6-6 to TRBJ1-6; D gene ambiguous. The germline V and J ends were trimmed by 7 bases and 14 bases, with 24 bases remaining between them. In germline, CDR1 is MNHNY, CDR2 SVGAGI (reference sequence). The CDR3 consists of 15 residues. CDR3 sequence reads: CASTGSSTDLRTLHF. Written as DNA, the CDR3 is TGTGCCAGCACTGGGTCCTCGACGGATCTTAGAACCCTCCACTTT.

The chain couples TRBV9 to TRBJ2-3; D unresolved. CDR1 and CDR2 (germline): SGDLS, YYNGEE. CDR3 length: 15 amino acids. Trimming took 0 bases from V and 2 from J, leaving 10 bases between them. The CDR3 region is CASSVGGRDTDTQYF. DNA for the CDR3: TGTGCCAGCAGCGTAGGCGGAAGGGACACAGATACGCAGTATTTT.

This clone was recorded once. The rearrangement joins TRBV7-9 to TRBJ2-5, with D possibly TRBD1 on 5 matching bases. Germline CDR1 is SEHNR and CDR2 is FQNEAQ (reference sequence). V was trimmed by 2 bases and J by 1 base, leaving 8 bases between them. CDR3 length: 14 amino acids. CDR3 loop: CASSLSQGQETQYF. CDR3 nucleotide sequence: TGTGCCAGCAGCTTATCCCAGGGCCAAGAGACCCAGTACTTC.

The rearrangement uses TRBV6-6 and TRBJ2-7, with no clear D. This CDR3 is built from 11 residues. Germline CDR1 is MNHNY and CDR2 is SVGAGI (reference sequence). V lost 6 bases and J lost 0, with 3 bases in between. The CDR3 is CASRDSYEQYF. CDR3 coding DNA: TGTGCCAGCAGAGACTCCTACGAGCAGTACTTC.

The chain couples TRBV7-6 to TRBJ2-2, with D possibly being TRBD1 or TRBD2 (5 bases each). V dropped 4 bases and J dropped 0 bases, with 18 bases sitting between them. Germline CDR1 SGHVS, CDR2 FNYEAQ. CDR3 length: 18 residues. CDR3 protein: CASSSPRGRGANTGELFF. CDR3 nucleotides: TGTGCCAGCAGCTCCCCTAGGGGCCGAGGGGCGAACACCGGGGAGCTGTTTTTT. The variable domain in full, completed from reference TRBV7-6 and TRBJ2-2, reads GAGVSQSPRYKVTKRGQDVALRCDPISGHVSLYWYRQALGQGPEFLTYFNYEAQQDKSGLPNDRFSAERPEGSISTLTIQRTEQRDSAMYRCASSSPRGRGANTGELFFGEGSRLTVL.

The chain joins TRBV5-5 to TRBJ2-1; the D gene is possibly TRBD2 (5 bases). Trimming left V 7 bases short and J 4 bases short, with 12 bases between. The CDR3 sequence is 13 residues long. Germline V lookup: CDR1 SGHKS, CDR2 YYEKEE (reference sequence). Written as DNA, the CDR3 is TGTGCCAGCCGGTCGGACTCTTACAATGAGCAGTTCTTC. Its translation is CASRSDSYNEQFF.

This chain connects TRBV19 to TRBJ1-5; TRBD1 might be the D (6 bases). V gave up 10 bases and J gave up 0 bases, with 16 bases separating them. This CDR3 has 15 residues. Per the germline V gene, CDR1 is LNHDA and CDR2 is SQIVND (reference sequence). DNA for the CDR3: TGTGCCACCCTTTCCCTCAGGGGTAGCAATCAGCCCCAGCATTTT. Residues: CATLSLRGSNQPQHF. Full variable domain (missing parts from reference TRBV19 and TRBJ1-5): DGGITQSPKYLFRKEGQNVTLSCEQNLNHDAMYWYRQDPGQGLRLIYYSQIVNDFQKGDIAEGYSVSREKKESFPLTVTSAQKNPTAFYLCATLSLRGSNQPQHFGDGTRLSIL.

V usage is TRBV4-1 and J usage is TRBJ1-5; D gene uncertain. With 0 bases removed from V and 0 bases from J, the gap between germline ends came to 12 bases. The CDR3 spans 17 residues. Looked up from germline, CDR1 is MGHRA and CDR2 is YSYEKL. In nucleotides, the CDR3 is TGCGCCAGCAGCCAAGATGATGTAGTCTATAGCAATCAGCCCCAGCATTTT. Translated: CASSQDDVVYSNQPQHF.

The chain is built from TRBV7-8 and TRBJ2-3; the match to TRBD2 covers 10 bases. The CDR3 spans 18 residues. V dropped 2 bases and J dropped 0; count of bases not matched to a gene: 8. Per the germline V gene, CDR1 is SGHVS and CDR2 is FQNEAQ. For the CDR3, the DNA is TGTGCCAGCAGCTTAATAGCGGGGGGCCCTTCTAGCACAGATACGCAGTATTTT. Translating it yields CASSLIAGGPSSTDTQYF.

By share, this clone counts as medium-sized. The chain uses TRBV9 and TRBJ1-2, with no clear D. V gave up 0 bases and J gave up 7 bases, with 10 bases separating them. The germline gives CDR1 SGDLS, CDR2 YYNGEE. This CDR3 has 13 amino acids. In nucleotides, the CDR3 is TGTGCCAGCAGCGTAGGAGCAGCCGGTGGCTACACCTTC. Encoded protein: CASSVGAAGGYTF.

This sequence joins TRBV13 and TRBJ1-5; 11 bases map to TRBD1. The J segment lost 7 bases and the V segment lost 6 bases, leaving 11 bases of the junction unmatched. This CDR3 has 16 amino acids. Germline V gene data show CDR1 as PRHDT and CDR2 as FYEKMQ (reference sequence). CDR3 coding DNA: TGTGCCAGCAGTGAAAGGCGGACAGGGGGCGACCAGCCCCAGCATTTT. Protein: CASSERRTGGDQPQHF.

The V gene is TRBV2, the J gene TRBJ2-7, with 9 bases lining up with TRBD2. This CDR3 has 14 amino acids. Trimming took 9 bases from V and 0 from J; bases not matched to a gene: 6. Germline CDR1 and CDR2: SNHLY and FYNNEI. The DNA of the CDR3 is TGTGCCAGTACCTTTAGCGGGAGCTCCTACGAGCAGTACTTC. Translating gives CASTFSGSSYEQYF.

The genes are TRBV7-9 and TRBJ2-3; a weak D match, TRBD1 (6 bases). CDR1 and CDR2 (germline): SEHNR, FQNEAQ (reference sequence). Trimming removed 6 bases at V and 0 bases at J, with 13 bases between. The CDR3 length is 15 residues. The CDR3 nucleotides are TGTGCCAGCAGTCCACAGGGCTCTAGCACAGATACGCAGTATTTT. It codes for CASSPQGSSTDTQYF.

This chain links TRBV7-6 with TRBJ2-7, with TRBD1 identical over 10 bases. Germline loops: CDR1 SGHVS, CDR2 FNYEAQ. The length of the CDR3 is 15 residues. Losses at the gene ends were 5 bases for V and 7 bases for J; bases not matched to a gene: 11. The CDR3 reads CASSRQGTGVLEQYF. The CDR3, as DNA: TGTGCCAGCAGCCGTCAAGGGACAGGGGTTTTGGAGCAGTACTTC.

V gene TRBV7-9 combines with J gene TRBJ2-1; 11 bases are shared with TRBD2. The CDR3 is made up of 13 amino acids. With V trimmed by 5 bases and J by 9 bases, 3 bases remained unmatched. Germline CDR1 and CDR2: SEHNR and FQNEAQ (reference sequence). CDR3 nucleotides: TGTGCCAGCAGCCCAGGACTAGCGGGTGAGCAGTTCTTC. Its protein product is CASSPGLAGEQFF.

The rearrangement uses TRBV28 and TRBJ1-1, with TRBD1 matching 8 bases. This CDR3 contains 14 residues. V lost 3 bases, J lost 6 bases, and 6 bases stayed unmatched. Germline CDR1 is MDHEN and CDR2 is SYDVKM. The CDR3 DNA reads TGTGCCAGCAGTTTGACCGGGACAGGTGCTGAAGCTTTCTTT. This gives the protein CASSLTGTGAEAFF. The full variable domain, rest sourced from reference TRBV28 and TRBJ1-1, is DVKVTQSSRYLVKRTGEKVFLECVQDMDHENMFWYRQDPGLGLRLIYFSYDVKMKEKGDIPEGYSVSREKKERFSLILESASTNQTSMYLCASSLTGTGAEAFFGQGTRLTVV.

The chain combines TRBV27 with TRBJ1-1; no firm D call. Germline V gene data show CDR1 as MNHEY and CDR2 as SMNVEV (reference sequence). The CDR3 runs to 14 residues. V was clipped by 2 bases and J by 1 base, with 8 bases between them. CDR3 bases: TGTGCCAGCAGTTTAGGGCGGACGAACACTGAAGCTTTCTTT. Translating it yields CASSLGRTNTEAFF.

By share of the sample, this clone is medium-sized (0.01 to 0.1%). The chain joins TRBV4-2 to TRBJ1-1, with a weak D call TRBD1 (5 bases). The CDR3 consists of 15 residues. The germline CDR1 and CDR2 sequences are LGHNA and YNFKEQ. Trimming cost V 4 bases and J 4 bases, with 16 bases left between them. The CDR3 loop reads CASSPTTRRGTEAFF. The CDR3 DNA sequence: TGTGCCAGCAGCCCCACGACCCGAAGGGGCACTGAAGCTTTCTTT.

This clone was counted between two and nine times. V is TRBV10-1 and J is TRBJ1-3, with no clear D. V was cut by 7 bases and J by 0 bases, with 7 bases left in between. Germline V gene sequence: CDR1 WNHNN, CDR2 SYGVQD (reference sequence). CDR3 length equals 13 residues. CDR3: CASKPNSGNTIYF. CDR3 nucleotides: TGCGCCAGCAAGCCCAACTCTGGAAACACCATATATTTT.

The chain couples TRBV11-2 to TRBJ2-7; TRBD2 agrees at 12 bases. Looked up from germline, CDR1 is SGHAT and CDR2 is FQNNGV. With 5 bases clipped from V and 2 bases from J, the junction kept 4 bases outside the gene matches. This CDR3 region has 15 residues. The chain's CDR3 is CASSRRLAGAYEQYF. The CDR3, as DNA: TGTGCCAGCAGCCGTAGACTAGCGGGAGCCTACGAGCAGTACTTC.

The rearrangement joins TRBV27 to TRBJ2-1; 9 positions agree with TRBD1. The CDR3 totals 15 residues. V lost 4 bases and J lost 8; bases outside the gene matches: 9. Germline assignment: CDR1 MNHEY and CDR2 SMNVEV (reference sequence). CDR3 nucleotide sequence: TGTGCCAGCAGTTGGGGGACAGGGAGTCACGATGAGCAGTTCTTC. It yields the protein CASSWGTGSHDEQFF.

This chain connects TRBV28 to TRBJ1-4, with D unresolved. Germline CDR1 and CDR2: MDHEN and SYDVKM. The CDR3 is 14 amino acids. V was clipped by 6 bases and J by 3 bases, with 11 bases between them. The CDR3 DNA sequence: TGTGCCAGCAGCACGGGGTTAGCTAATGAAAAACTGTTTTTT. Its protein is CASSTGLANEKLFF.

The chain employs TRBV27 and TRBJ1-4, with no clear D. The CDR3 spans 14 residues. With 2 bases removed from V and 10 bases from J, the gap between germline ends came to 14 bases. Germline loops: CDR1 MNHEY, CDR2 SMNVEV (reference sequence). The CDR3 region is CASSLKGNKGKLFF. The DNA for the CDR3 is TGTGCCAGCAGTTTAAAAGGGAATAAAGGAAAACTGTTTTTT.

This clone was recorded only once. V usage is TRBV4-1 and J usage is TRBJ1-1; D ambiguous. The germline gives CDR1 MGHRA, CDR2 YSYEKL. The CDR3 runs to 13 residues. V gave up 1 base and J gave up 1 base, with 4 bases separating them. CDR3 bases: TGCGCCAGCAGCCAAGTCAGGAACACTGAAGCTTTCTTT. This sequence encodes CASSQVRNTEAFF.

This clone was detected only a few times. The chain joins TRBV30 to TRBJ2-7; 9 nucleotides line up with TRBD1. J gave up 5 bases and V 2 bases, and 7 bases lay outside the gene matches. The V gene's germline CDR1 is GTSNPN and CDR2 SVGIG (reference sequence). The CDR3 extends over 14 amino acids. The CDR3 nucleotides are TGTGCCTGGAGTTCCGGGACAGGGATCCACGAGCAGTACTTC. Its translation is CAWSSGTGIHEQYF. The whole variable domain, remainder taken from reference TRBV30 and TRBJ2-7, is SQTIHQWPATLVQPVGSPLSLECTVEGTSNPNLYWYRQAAGRGLQLLFYSVGIGQISSEVPQNLSASRPQDRQFILSSKKLLLSDSGFYLCAWSSGTGIHEQYFGPGTRLTVT.

V and J are TRBV2 and TRBJ2-1; D not certain. There are 12 residues in the CDR3. The germline V and J ends were trimmed by 3 bases and 8 bases, with 8 bases remaining between them. Germline V gives CDR1 SNHLY, CDR2 FYNNEI. The CDR3 DNA is TGTGCCAGCAGTGACGAGGCGTATGAGCAGTTCTTC. Protein: CASSDEAYEQFF. Together with reference TRBV2 and TRBJ2-1, the CDR3 gives the full variable domain: EPEVTQTPSHQVTQMGQEVILRCVPISNHLYFYWYRQILGQKVEFLVSFYNNEISEKSEIFDDQFSVERPDGSNFTLKIRSTKLEDSAMYFCASSDEAYEQFFGPGTRLTVL.

This clone was seen more than once but under ten times. The gene calls are TRBV29-1 and TRBJ2-7; 12 bases map to TRBD1. With V trimmed by 0 bases and J by 5 bases, 8 bases remained unmatched. The CDR3 totals 16 residues. Germline assignment: CDR1 SQVTM and CDR2 ANQGSEA. The DNA of the CDR3 is TGCAGCGTTGAAGATCAAGGGACAGGGGGCACCCACGAGCAGTACTTC. It translates to CSVEDQGTGGTHEQYF.

This rearrangement joins TRBV7-9 to TRBJ2-7, with D perhaps assigned TRBD1 or TRBD2 (5 bases each). This CDR3 has 12 residues. Germline values: CDR1 SEHNR, CDR2 FQNEAQ (reference sequence). Deletions cut 4 bases from V and 7 bases from J, with 11 bases between. CDR3 nucleotides: TGTGCCAGCAGCTCCGGGACCCTGGAGCAGTACTTC. This sequence encodes CASSSGTLEQYF.

This clone was recorded a few times. This chain links TRBV28 with TRBJ2-3, with a weak D call TRBD2 (6 bases). Trimming removed 0 bases from V and 3 bases from J, with 19 bases in between. Germline V gene sequence: CDR1 MDHEN, CDR2 SYDVKM. The CDR3 runs 18 residues. The CDR3 DNA reads as TGTGCCAGCAGTTTATGGGGGGAGGCGAGGGAGAGTACAGATACGCAGTATTTT. It codes for CASSLWGEARESTDTQYF. The full variable domain, in which reference TRBV28 and TRBJ2-3 provide the parts outside the CDR3, is DVKVTQSSRYLVKRTGEKVFLECVQDMDHENMFWYRQDPGLGLRLIYFSYDVKMKEKGDIPEGYSVSREKKERFSLILESASTNQTSMYLCASSLWGEARESTDTQYFGPGTRLTVL.

This clone has a handful of counts. The chain links TRBV28 to TRBJ2-7; 9 bases line up with TRBD2. The V segment lost 7 bases and the J segment 5 bases; nucleotides outside the gene matches: 3. The CDR3 is 12 residues long. Germline V gene sequence: CDR1 MDHEN, CDR2 SYDVKM. CDR3 nucleotides: TGTGCCAGCATAGGACTAGCGAACGAGCAGTACTTC. Translated: CASIGLANEQYF.

V is TRBV5-5 and J is TRBJ2-3; a weak D match, TRBD2 (6 bases). V gave up 4 bases and J gave up 2 bases, with 17 bases separating them. Per the germline V gene, CDR1 is SGHKS and CDR2 is YYEKEE (reference sequence). The CDR3 loop spans 16 amino acids. The CDR3 sequence: CASSQEQGGVTDTQYF. The CDR3 nucleotides read TGTGCCAGCAGCCAAGAGCAGGGAGGCGTCACAGATACGCAGTATTTT. Variable domain in full (rest from reference TRBV5-5 and TRBJ2-3): DAGVTQSPTHLIKTRGQQVTLRCSPISGHKSVSWYQQVLGQGPQFIFQYYEKEERGRGNFPDRFSARQFPNYSSELNVNALLLGDSALYLCASSQEQGGVTDTQYFGPGTRLTVL.

The chain links TRBV7-9 to TRBJ1-1, with a possible D match to TRBD1 (6 bases). Germline-derived CDR1 and CDR2 are SEHNR and FQNEAQ (reference sequence). V lost 5 bases and J lost 10, with 17 bases in between. The CDR3 contains 13 residues. The CDR3 DNA reads TGTGCCAGCAGCCTTCCAGGGGAGCCGGGAGCTTTCTTT. Protein: CASSLPGEPGAFF.